Sequencing of this TCR beta chain was carried out in a study of regulatory T cells in long-lasting Graves disease. In building TCR beta libraries, iRepertoire HTBI primers were used together with Arm-PCR of CDR3 regions. Via MiXCR, TCRdb re-called the multiplex PCR reads, giving one row per CDR3 protein. Seen here are hundreds of thousands of distinct CDR3 sequences, 12% observed once, and the top ten hold more than 8%. The germline V gene has CDR1 SGHNT and CDR2 YENEEA. Trimming at V came to 5 bases and at J to 3 bases, leaving 5 bases not matched to a gene. CDR3 length: 15 amino acids. Indicated time point: newly diagnosed GD, antithyroid drugs for less than 3 months. RNA isolated from PBMCs was used to make the TCR library. Study-level findings and limits: Persistent Graves' patients showed less TCR diversity than newly diagnosed ones. Persistent disease favored TRBV28, TRBJ1-2 and TRBJ2-5.

This clonotype has ten or more counts. Its cognate antigen is unknown. Separately, the same data were catalogued under a study of T cells in Graves' hyperthyroidism and ophthalmopathy. That report adds: Ophthalmopathy, as predicted by the model, came a median around 6 months after the prediction.

The receptor comes from a woman aged 25 to 39 with Graves disease. The rearrangement joins TRBV11-3 to TRBJ2-2; TRBD1 agrees at 8 bases. The specimen comprised peripheral blood mononuclear cells (PBMCs), sampled at new diagnosis, from a patient treated with antithyroid drugs. The CDR3 here is CASSPTGADTGELFF. The CDR3 DNA sequence: TGTGCCAGCAGCCCGACAGGGGCGGACACCGGGGAGCTGTTTTTT.